The 25 T cell receptor beta chains below all came from one sample that was sequenced in a study of T-cell reconstitution after alpha-beta-depleted transplantation in children. Preparing the TCRbeta library involved the use of unique molecular identifiers. TCRdb re-called the PCR reads through MiXCR, storing one row per CDR3 protein. The table has roughly 400,000 distinct CDR3 sequences, roughly 22% seen once. The sequenced sample was PBMCs from the stem cell graft donor, obtained from the stem cell graft. The source of these receptors is a human donor who donated a stem cell graft to a child with acute myeloid leukemia.

This clonotype appeared a single time. V is TRBV4-1 and J is TRBJ1-5, with D possibly being TRBD1 (5 bases). The CDR3 is 14 amino acids. V dropped 4 bases and J dropped 3 bases, with 10 bases sitting between them. Germline CDR1 is MGHRA and CDR2 is YSYEKL. The CDR3 coding sequence is TGCGCCAGCAGCCTTGACAGCTACAATCAGCCCCAGCATTTT. This gives the protein CASSLDSYNQPQHF.

Comment on this clonotype: This sequence may be a read error, since a much larger clone differs from it by one base. V and J are TRBV20-1 and TRBJ2-2, with 9 positions matching TRBD2. Germline loops: CDR1 DFQATT, CDR2 SNEGSKA (reference sequence). The CDR3 sequence is 17 residues long. The CDR3 spells CCASSVTSGSFTGELFF. Written as DNA, the CDR3 is TGCTGTGCTTCCTCGGTGACTAGCGGTTCTTTCACCGGGGAGCTGTTTTTT.

This clonotype was counted between two and nine times. This chain joins TRBV29-1 and TRBJ2-1; 8 nucleotides line up with TRBD2. CDR1 and CDR2 from the germline V gene are SQVTM and ANQGSEA. V dropped 2 bases and J dropped 7; count of bases not matched to a gene: 4. The length of the CDR3 is 13 residues. For the CDR3, the DNA is TGCAGCGTTGAATTCGGGAGGGTGAATGAGCAGTTCTTC. The encoded protein is CSVEFGRVNEQFF.

This clonotype was counted only a few times. CDR3: CSARSSRLAGDYEQYF. CDR3 nucleotides: TGCAGTGCTAGATCATCGAGGCTAGCGGGAGACTACGAGCAGTACTTC. This chain connects TRBV20-1 to TRBJ2-7; TRBD2 agrees at 10 bases. Trimming took 2 bases from V and 3 from J; bases not matched to a gene: 10. Germline CDR1 and CDR2: DFQATT and SNEGSKA (reference sequence). The CDR3 totals 16 residues.

This clonotype has at least ten counts. The chain links TRBV20-1 to TRBJ2-7; D is unclear. V was clipped by 1 base and J by 1 base, with 11 bases between them. The CDR3 is 14 residues long. Looked up from germline, CDR1 is DFQATT and CDR2 is SNEGSKA (reference sequence). CDR3 protein: CSARGARPSYEQYF. The CDR3 DNA reads TGCAGTGCTAGAGGAGCCAGACCATCCTACGAGCAGTACTTC.

This clonotype occurred many times. This rearrangement joins TRBV12-3 or TRBV12-4 to TRBJ2-7, with TRBD2 identical over 10 bases. This CDR3 spans 14 amino acids. The junction had 5 bases not matched to a gene; V was cut back by 7 bases and J by 2 bases. The CDR3: CASTLSGRAYEQYF. The CDR3 DNA sequence: TGTGCCAGCACCCTCAGCGGGAGGGCCTACGAGCAGTACTTC.

CDR3 nucleotide sequence: TGCAGTGCGGGGACAGGGGATAATTCACCCCTCCACTTT. Translated: CSAGTGDNSPLHF. The chain carries TRBV20-1 and TRBJ1-6; 10 bases align to TRBD1. The CDR3 covers 13 residues. Unmatched junction bases numbered 1, after V lost 6 bases and J lost 5 bases. Germline V gives CDR1 DFQATT, CDR2 SNEGSKA (reference sequence).

This clonotype has just a few counts. The chain couples TRBV28 to TRBJ2-7; 7 bases are a match to TRBD1. The trim removed 4 bases at V and 3 bases at J, leaving 27 bases unmatched. The CDR3 spans 21 residues. In germline, CDR1 is MDHEN, CDR2 SYDVKM. The CDR3 DNA reads TGTGCCAGCAGTTCATCCAGAAAGGGGGCTGAAGGCCAAAACGGGCTCTACGAGCAGTACTTC. Protein product: CASSSSRKGAEGQNGLYEQYF.

CDR3 amino acids: CASSSGRAGGQFF. The CDR3 DNA reads as TGTGCCAGCAGCAGCGGGAGAGCGGGGGGGCAGTTCTTC. The rearrangement links TRBV27 to TRBJ2-1, with 9 bases aligning to TRBD2. The length of the CDR3 is 13 residues. With 6 bases clipped from V and 12 bases from J, the junction kept 9 bases outside the gene matches. In germline, CDR1 is MNHEY, CDR2 SMNVEV (reference sequence).

V is TRBV4-3 and J is TRBJ2-1, with TRBD2 matching over 10 bases. From germline, CDR1 is LGHNA and CDR2 YSLEER. V dropped 1 base and J dropped 2; count of bases not matched to a gene: 11. This CDR3 is built from 19 residues. The CDR3: CASSQAWLAGVDPYNEQFF. In nucleotides, the CDR3 is TGCGCCAGCAGCCAAGCTTGGCTAGCGGGAGTGGACCCCTACAATGAGCAGTTCTTC.

The chain combines TRBV4-2 with TRBJ2-7; D could derive from TRBD1 or TRBD2 (5 bases each). The CDR3 runs 16 residues. V shed 2 bases and J shed 2 bases, with 16 bases lying between them. The germline CDR1 and CDR2 sequences are LGHNA and YNFKEQ. The chain's CDR3 is CASSQWHRDPAYEQYF. The CDR3 nucleotides read TGTGCCAGCAGCCAATGGCACCGGGACCCCGCCTACGAGCAGTACTTC.

The chain couples TRBV29-1 to TRBJ1-1, with TRBD1 matching over 8 bases. The CDR3 has 14 residues. Per the germline V gene, CDR1 is SQVTM and CDR2 is ANQGSEA. V shed 3 bases and J 3 bases; nucleotides not matched to a gene: 6. The CDR3 DNA sequence: TGCAGCGTTGAGCGTCAGGGGGCTGACACTGAAGCTTTCTTT. Amino acid sequence: CSVERQGADTEAFF.

This clonotype has a count of ten or more. The chain has TRBV25-1 and TRBJ2-1; 8 nucleotides agree with TRBD1. The V segment lost 6 bases and the J segment 0 bases; nucleotides outside the gene matches: 4. This CDR3 is built from 15 residues. Looked up from germline, CDR1 is MGHDK and CDR2 is SYGVNS. CDR3 DNA: TGTGCCAGCAGCCAGACAGGGGACTCCTACAATGAGCAGTTCTTC. This sequence encodes CASSQTGDSYNEQFF.

This clonotype occurred a few times. This sequence joins TRBV5-6 and TRBJ1-5; no clear D. Deletions cut 1 base from V and 2 bases from J, with 16 bases between. The length of the CDR3 is 17 residues. CDR1 is SGHDT and CDR2 is YYEEEE in the germline V gene. In DNA, the CDR3 is TGTGCCAGCAGCTTGTCGCGCCTGAAAGCGGGCAATCAGCCCCAGCATTTT. This encodes CASSLSRLKAGNQPQHF.

V gene TRBV9 combines with J gene TRBJ1-2; 8 bases match TRBD1. Germline CDR1 is SGDLS and CDR2 is YYNGEE. The CDR3 sequence is 13 residues long. Trimming at V came to 3 bases and at J to 7 bases, leaving 5 bases not matched to a gene. CDR3 in amino acids: CASSAGTGVGYTF. The DNA for the CDR3 is TGTGCCAGCAGCGCCGGGACAGGAGTTGGCTACACCTTC.

The chain links TRBV6-6 to TRBJ1-4; D unresolved. There are 13 residues in the CDR3. CDR1 and CDR2 (germline): MNHNY, SVGAGI (reference sequence). The V end was cut by 0 bases, the J end by 3 bases, with 2 bases between. The CDR3 reads CASSYSANEKLFF. In nucleotides, the CDR3 is TGTGCCAGCAGTTACTCAGCTAATGAAAAACTGTTTTTT.

The chain carries TRBV20-1 and TRBJ2-1, with 9 bases fitting TRBD2. This CDR3 has 15 amino acids. The ends lost 3 bases at V and 1 base at J; junction bases unmatched: 4. Germline loops: CDR1 DFQATT, CDR2 SNEGSKA (reference sequence). This CDR3 is CSARDSGRSYNEQFF. The DNA for the CDR3 is TGCAGTGCTAGGGATAGCGGGAGATCCTACAATGAGCAGTTCTTC.

The chain is built from TRBV5-1 and TRBJ1-2, with 8 bases lining up with TRBD1. Germline trimming cut 0 bases from V and 6 bases from J; bases unmatched to any gene: 1. Germline V gene lookup returns CDR1 SGHRS and CDR2 YFSETQ. The CDR3 spans 13 residues. CDR3 sequence reads: CASSLGTGNGYTF. The CDR3 DNA follows: TGCGCCAGCAGCTTGGGGACAGGGAATGGCTACACCTTC.

This clonotype was counted once. This chain uses TRBV19 with TRBJ2-1; weak D call: TRBD2 (5 bases). CDR1 LNHDA and CDR2 SQIVND come from the germline V gene (reference sequence). CDR3 length equals 16 residues. Trimming took off 4 bases at V and 8 bases at J, with 21 bases between the two ends. The CDR3 DNA is TGTGCCAGTAGTAACGACAACGGGATGGTTGGCCATGAGCAGTTCTTC. As protein: CASSNDNGMVGHEQFF.

This chain joins TRBV27 and TRBJ2-3; 8 nucleotides match TRBD1. The CDR3 sequence is 17 residues long. Germline CDR1 is MNHEY and CDR2 is SMNVEV (reference sequence). The V segment lost 1 base and the J segment 0 bases; nucleotides outside the gene matches: 6. The CDR3 coding sequence is TGTGCCAGCAGTTTATTCCGACAGGGGTCTAGCACAGATACGCAGTATTTT. It yields the protein CASSLFRQGSSTDTQYF.

This clonotype was observed a handful of times. The gene calls are TRBV14 and TRBJ2-7; D uncertain. From germline, CDR1 is SGHDN and CDR2 FVKESK. This CDR3 comprises 14 residues. Trimming cost V 4 bases and J 2 bases, with 12 bases left between them. Here the CDR3 DNA reads TGTGCCAGCAGCCTGCTCAACGTCGCCTACGAGCAGTACTTC. Translated, it gives CASSLLNVAYEQYF.

This clonotype was recorded many times. V and J are TRBV20-1 and TRBJ2-1, with D possibly TRBD2 on 6 matching bases. Germline V gene data show CDR1 as DFQATT and CDR2 as SNEGSKA (reference sequence). Trimming shortened V by 6 bases and J by 2 bases, and 8 bases separated the two germline ends. This CDR3 has 12 amino acids. The CDR3 sequence: CSAGTAYNEQFF. The DNA for the CDR3 is TGCAGTGCGGGGACTGCCTACAATGAGCAGTTCTTC.

At least ten counts were recorded for this clonotype. The chain recombines TRBV6-4 with TRBJ2-2; D may be TRBD1 (5 bases). The CDR3 is 13 residues long. The V and J ends lost 4 bases and 3 bases respectively, with 6 bases between them. Per germline, CDR1 MRHNA and CDR2 SNTAGT. The CDR3 coding sequence is TGTGCCAGCAGTGCCAGGGACACCGGGGAGCTGTTTTTT. The encoded protein is CASSARDTGELFF.

This clonotype was observed at least ten times. J is TRBJ1-1 and V is TRBV24-1, with 9 bases that match TRBD1. The J segment lost 8 bases and the V segment lost 3 bases, leaving 3 bases of the junction unmatched. The CDR3 has 13 amino acids. CDR1 is KGHDR and CDR2 is SFDVKD in the germline V gene. DNA for the CDR3: TGTGCCACCAGTGATCCCGGGACAGGGGAAGCTTTCTTT. The encoded protein is CATSDPGTGEAFF.

This clonotype was seen at least ten times. The chain links TRBV29-1 to TRBJ2-1, with 9 bases lining up with TRBD1. This CDR3 has 14 residues. With V trimmed by 2 bases and J by 7 bases, 6 bases remained unmatched. The germline V gene encodes CDR1 SQVTM and CDR2 ANQGSEA. CDR3 nucleotide sequence: TGCAGCGTTGAATGGGGGGGACAGGGTAATGAGCAGTTCTTC. It translates to CSVEWGGQGNEQFF.